This T cell receptor beta chain is from a study of cytomegalovirus exposure and HLA in healthy donors. Primers included in the PCR were 60 Vbeta and 13 Jbeta primers. Using immunoSEQ multiplex PCR, the repertoire was profiled, and TCRdb retains in-frame clones only, with some absent. The repertoire consists of some 160,000 clones, with 72% occurring once and the leading ten covering roughly 2%. This clonotype was obtained from a man aged 35 to 55 in good health and CMV-seronegative. Sequencing input: PBMCs.

CDR3 region: CASRTLSGQGIYEQYF. The CDR3 coding sequence is TGTGCCAGCAGAACCTTATCGGGACAGGGGATCTACGAGCAGTACTTC. The chain employs TRBV7-8 and TRBJ2-7, with 10 bases identical to TRBD1. CDR3 size: 16 residues. V gave up 6 bases and J gave up 3 bases; unmatched junction bases: 11. Germline CDR1 is SGHVS and CDR2 is FQNEAQ.